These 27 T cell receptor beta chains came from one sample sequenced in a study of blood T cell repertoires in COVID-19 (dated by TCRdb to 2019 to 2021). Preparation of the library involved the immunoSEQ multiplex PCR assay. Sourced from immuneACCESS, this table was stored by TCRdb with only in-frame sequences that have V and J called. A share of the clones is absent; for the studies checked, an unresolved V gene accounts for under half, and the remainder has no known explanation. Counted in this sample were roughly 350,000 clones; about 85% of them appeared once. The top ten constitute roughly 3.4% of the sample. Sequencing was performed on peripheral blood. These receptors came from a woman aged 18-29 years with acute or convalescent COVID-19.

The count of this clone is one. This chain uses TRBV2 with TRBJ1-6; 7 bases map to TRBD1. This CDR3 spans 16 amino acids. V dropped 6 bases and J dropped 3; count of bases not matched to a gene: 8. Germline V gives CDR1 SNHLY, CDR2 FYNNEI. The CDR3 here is CASSDKGAVYNSPLHF. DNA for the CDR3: TGTGCCAGCAGCGATAAGGGGGCCGTCTATAATTCACCCCTCCACTTT. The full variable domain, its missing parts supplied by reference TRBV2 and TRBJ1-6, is EPEVTQTPSHQVTQMGQEVILRCVPISNHLYFYWYRQILGQKVEFLVSFYNNEISEKSEIFDDQFSVERPDGSNFTLKIRSTKLEDSAMYFCASSDKGAVYNSPLHFGNGTRLTVT.

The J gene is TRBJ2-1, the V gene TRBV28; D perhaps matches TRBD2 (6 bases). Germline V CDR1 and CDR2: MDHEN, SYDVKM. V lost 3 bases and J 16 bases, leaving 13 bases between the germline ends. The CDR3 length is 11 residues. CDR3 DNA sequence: TGTGCCAGCAGTTTTTTCGGGGAGGAATTCTTC. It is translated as CASSFFGEEFF.

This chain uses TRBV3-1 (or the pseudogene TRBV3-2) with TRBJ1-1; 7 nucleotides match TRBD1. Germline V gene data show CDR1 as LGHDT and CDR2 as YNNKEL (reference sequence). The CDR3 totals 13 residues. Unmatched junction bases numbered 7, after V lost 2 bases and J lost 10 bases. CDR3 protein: CASSQNRGPVAFF. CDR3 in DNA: TGTGCCAGCAGCCAAAACAGGGGCCCGGTAGCTTTCTTT.

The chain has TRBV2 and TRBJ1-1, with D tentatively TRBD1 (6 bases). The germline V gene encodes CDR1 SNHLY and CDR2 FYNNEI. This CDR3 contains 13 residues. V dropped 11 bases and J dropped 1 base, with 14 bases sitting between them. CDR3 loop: CASYRERNTEAFF. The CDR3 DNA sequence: TGTGCCTCCTACAGGGAACGGAACACTGAAGCTTTCTTT. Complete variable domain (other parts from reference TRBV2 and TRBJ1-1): EPEVTQTPSHQVTQMGQEVILRCVPISNHLYFYWYRQILGQKVEFLVSFYNNEISEKSEIFDDQFSVERPDGSNFTLKIRSTKLEDSAMYFCASYRERNTEAFFGQGTRLTVV.

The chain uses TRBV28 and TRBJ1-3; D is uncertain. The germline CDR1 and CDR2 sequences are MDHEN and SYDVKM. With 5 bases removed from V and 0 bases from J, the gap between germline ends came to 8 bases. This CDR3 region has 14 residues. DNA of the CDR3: TGTGCCAGCAGTGCACCGAGCTCTGGAAACACCATATATTTT. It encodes CASSAPSSGNTIYF.

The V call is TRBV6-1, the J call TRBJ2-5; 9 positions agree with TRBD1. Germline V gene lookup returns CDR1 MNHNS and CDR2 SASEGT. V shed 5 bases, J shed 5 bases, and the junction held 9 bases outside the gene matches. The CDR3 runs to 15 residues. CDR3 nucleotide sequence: TGTGCCAGCAGTAGCCAACAGGGGGCATGGGAGACCCAGTACTTC. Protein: CASSSQQGAWETQYF.

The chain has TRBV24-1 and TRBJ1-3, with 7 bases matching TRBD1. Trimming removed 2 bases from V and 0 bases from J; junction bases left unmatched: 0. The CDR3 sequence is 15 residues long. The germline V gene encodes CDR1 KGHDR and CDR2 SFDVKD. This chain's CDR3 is CATSDSGGSGNTIYF. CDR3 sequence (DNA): TGTGCCACCAGTGATTCAGGGGGCTCTGGAAACACCATATATTTT.

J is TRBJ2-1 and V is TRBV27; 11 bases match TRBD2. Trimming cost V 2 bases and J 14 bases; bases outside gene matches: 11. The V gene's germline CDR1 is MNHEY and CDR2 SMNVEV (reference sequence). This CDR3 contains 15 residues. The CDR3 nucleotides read TGTGCCAGCAGTTTAGGAGGTAGCGGGAGGGGAAAAGAGTTCTTC. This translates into CASSLGGSGRGKEFF.

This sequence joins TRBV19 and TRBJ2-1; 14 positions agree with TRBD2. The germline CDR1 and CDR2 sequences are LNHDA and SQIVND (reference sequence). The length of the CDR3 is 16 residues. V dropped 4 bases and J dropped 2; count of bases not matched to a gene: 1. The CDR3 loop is CASSRTSGRTYNEQFF. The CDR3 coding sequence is TGTGCCAGTAGTAGGACTAGCGGGAGGACCTACAATGAGCAGTTCTTC.

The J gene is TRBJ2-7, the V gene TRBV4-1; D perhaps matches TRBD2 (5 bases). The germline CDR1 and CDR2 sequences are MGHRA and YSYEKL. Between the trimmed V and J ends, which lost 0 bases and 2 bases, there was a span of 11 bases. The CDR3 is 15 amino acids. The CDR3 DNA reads TGCGCCAGCAGCCAAGAACCGGGAACCGCCTACGAGCAGTACTTC. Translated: CASSQEPGTAYEQYF.

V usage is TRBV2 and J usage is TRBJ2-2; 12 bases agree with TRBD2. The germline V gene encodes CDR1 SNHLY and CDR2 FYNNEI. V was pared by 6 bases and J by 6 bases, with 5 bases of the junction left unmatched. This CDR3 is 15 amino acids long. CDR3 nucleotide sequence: TGTGCCAGCAGACGGACTAGCGGGAATCCCGGGGAGCTGTTTTTT. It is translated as CASRRTSGNPGELFF.

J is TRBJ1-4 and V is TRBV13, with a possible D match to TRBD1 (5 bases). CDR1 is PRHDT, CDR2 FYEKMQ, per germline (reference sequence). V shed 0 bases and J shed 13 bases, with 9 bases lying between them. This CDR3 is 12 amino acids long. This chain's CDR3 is CASSLGRGRLFF. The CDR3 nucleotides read TGTGCCAGCAGCTTAGGTCGGGGGAGACTGTTTTTT.

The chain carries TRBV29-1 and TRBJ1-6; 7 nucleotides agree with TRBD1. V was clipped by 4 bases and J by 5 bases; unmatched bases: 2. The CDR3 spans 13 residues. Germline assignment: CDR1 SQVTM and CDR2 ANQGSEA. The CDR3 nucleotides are TGCAGCGTTGGTGACAGGGATAATTCACCCCTCCACTTT. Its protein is CSVGDRDNSPLHF.

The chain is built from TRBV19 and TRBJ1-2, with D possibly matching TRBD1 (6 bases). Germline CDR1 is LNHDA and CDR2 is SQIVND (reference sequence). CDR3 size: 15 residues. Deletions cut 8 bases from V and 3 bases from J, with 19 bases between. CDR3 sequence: CASRRGAWGYYGYTF. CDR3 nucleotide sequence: TGTGCCAGTCGTCGGGGGGCATGGGGGTACTATGGCTACACCTTC.

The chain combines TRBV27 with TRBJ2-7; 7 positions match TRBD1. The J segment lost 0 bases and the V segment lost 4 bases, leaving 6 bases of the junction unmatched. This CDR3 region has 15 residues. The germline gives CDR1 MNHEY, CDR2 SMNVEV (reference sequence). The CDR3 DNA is TGTGCCAGCAGTTCACCGGGACAGAGCTCCTACGAGCAGTACTTC. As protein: CASSSPGQSSYEQYF.

Here the CDR3 reads CSVAGTHQNTEAFF. As DNA, the CDR3 is TGCAGCGTTGCCGGGACACACCAGAACACTGAAGCTTTCTTT. The chain combines TRBV29-1 with TRBJ1-1, with a tentative D call TRBD1 (6 bases). Trimming shortened V by 4 bases and J by 1 base, and 13 bases separated the two germline ends. Germline values: CDR1 SQVTM, CDR2 ANQGSEA. The length of the CDR3 is 14 residues.

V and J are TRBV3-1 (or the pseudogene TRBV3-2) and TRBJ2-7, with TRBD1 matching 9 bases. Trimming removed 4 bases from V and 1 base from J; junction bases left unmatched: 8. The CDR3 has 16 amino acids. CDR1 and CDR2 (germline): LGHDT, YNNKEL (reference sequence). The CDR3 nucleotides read TGTGCCAGCAGCCCTGACTCCGGGACAGGGTCCTACGAGCAGTACTTC. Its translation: CASSPDSGTGSYEQYF.

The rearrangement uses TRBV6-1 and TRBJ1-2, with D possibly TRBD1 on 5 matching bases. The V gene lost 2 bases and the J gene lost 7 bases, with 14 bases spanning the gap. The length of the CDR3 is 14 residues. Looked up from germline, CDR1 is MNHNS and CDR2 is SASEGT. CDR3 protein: CASSELQGLGGYTF. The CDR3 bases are TGTGCCAGCAGTGAACTGCAGGGATTGGGTGGCTACACCTTC.

DNA of the CDR3: TGTGCCAGCAGTTACTGGGGGGATCCGAACACTGAAGCTTTCTTT. Protein: CASSYWGDPNTEAFF. This chain connects TRBV6-5 to TRBJ1-1; the D gene is possibly TRBD1 (5 bases). CDR1 is MNHEY, CDR2 SVGAGI, per germline. With 1 base removed from V and 1 base from J, the gap between germline ends came to 10 bases. This CDR3 is built from 15 residues.

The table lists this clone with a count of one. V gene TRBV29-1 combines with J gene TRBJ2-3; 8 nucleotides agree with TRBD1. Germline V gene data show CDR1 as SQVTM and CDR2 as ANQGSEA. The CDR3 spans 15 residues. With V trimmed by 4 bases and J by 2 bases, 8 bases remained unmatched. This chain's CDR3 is CSVGGEQGDTDTQYF. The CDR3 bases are TGCAGCGTTGGGGGGGAACAGGGGGACACAGATACGCAGTATTTT.

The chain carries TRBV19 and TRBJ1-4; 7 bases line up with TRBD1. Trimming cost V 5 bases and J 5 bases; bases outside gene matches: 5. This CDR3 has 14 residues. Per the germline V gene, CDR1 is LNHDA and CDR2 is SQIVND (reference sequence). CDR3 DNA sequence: TGTGCCAGTAGTCCGGGACAGTTCAATGAAAAACTGTTTTTT. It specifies CASSPGQFNEKLFF.

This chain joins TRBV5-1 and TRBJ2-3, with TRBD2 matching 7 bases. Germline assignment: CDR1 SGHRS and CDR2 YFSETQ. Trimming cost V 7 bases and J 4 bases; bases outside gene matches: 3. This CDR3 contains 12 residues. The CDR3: CASYSGSDTQYF. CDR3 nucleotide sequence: TGCGCCAGCTATAGCGGGTCAGATACGCAGTATTTT.

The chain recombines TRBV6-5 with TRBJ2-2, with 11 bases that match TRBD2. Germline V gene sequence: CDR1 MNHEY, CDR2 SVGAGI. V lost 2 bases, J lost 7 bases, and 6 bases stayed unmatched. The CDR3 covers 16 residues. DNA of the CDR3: TGTGCCAGCAGTTACCACGGAGGGACTAGCGGCGGGGAGCTGTTTTTT. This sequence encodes CASSYHGGTSGGELFF.

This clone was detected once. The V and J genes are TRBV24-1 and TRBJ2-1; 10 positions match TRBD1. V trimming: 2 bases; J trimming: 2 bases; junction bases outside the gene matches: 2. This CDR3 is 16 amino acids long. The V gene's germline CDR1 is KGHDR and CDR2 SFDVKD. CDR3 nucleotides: TGTGCCACCAGTGATTGGGGACAGGGGACCTACAATGAGCAGTTCTTC. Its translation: CATSDWGQGTYNEQFF.

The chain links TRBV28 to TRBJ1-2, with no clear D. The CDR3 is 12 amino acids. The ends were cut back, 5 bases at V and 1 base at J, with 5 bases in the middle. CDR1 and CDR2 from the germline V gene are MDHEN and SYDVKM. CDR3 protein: CASSPNNYGYTF. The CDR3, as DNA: TGTGCCAGCAGTCCAAATAACTATGGCTACACCTTC.

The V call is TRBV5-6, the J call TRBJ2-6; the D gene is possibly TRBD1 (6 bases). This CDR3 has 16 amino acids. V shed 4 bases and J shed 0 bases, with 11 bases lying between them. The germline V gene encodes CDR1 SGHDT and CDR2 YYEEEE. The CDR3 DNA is TGTGCCAGCAGCCTCCGGACAGTCTCTGGGGCCAACGTCCTGACTTTC. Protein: CASSLRTVSGANVLTF.

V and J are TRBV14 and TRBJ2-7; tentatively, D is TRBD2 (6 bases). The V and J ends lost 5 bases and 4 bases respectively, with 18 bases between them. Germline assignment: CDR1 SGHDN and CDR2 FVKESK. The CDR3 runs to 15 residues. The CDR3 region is CASSKKGTGGYEQYF. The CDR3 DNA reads TGTGCCAGCAGCAAAAAGGGAACAGGAGGGTACGAGCAGTACTTC. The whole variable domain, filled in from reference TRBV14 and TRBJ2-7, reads EAGVTQFPSHSVIEKGQTVTLRCDPISGHDNLYWYRRVMGKEIKFLLHFVKESKQDESGMPNNRFLAERTGGTYSTLKVQPAELEDSGVYFCASSKKGTGGYEQYFGPGTRLTVT.